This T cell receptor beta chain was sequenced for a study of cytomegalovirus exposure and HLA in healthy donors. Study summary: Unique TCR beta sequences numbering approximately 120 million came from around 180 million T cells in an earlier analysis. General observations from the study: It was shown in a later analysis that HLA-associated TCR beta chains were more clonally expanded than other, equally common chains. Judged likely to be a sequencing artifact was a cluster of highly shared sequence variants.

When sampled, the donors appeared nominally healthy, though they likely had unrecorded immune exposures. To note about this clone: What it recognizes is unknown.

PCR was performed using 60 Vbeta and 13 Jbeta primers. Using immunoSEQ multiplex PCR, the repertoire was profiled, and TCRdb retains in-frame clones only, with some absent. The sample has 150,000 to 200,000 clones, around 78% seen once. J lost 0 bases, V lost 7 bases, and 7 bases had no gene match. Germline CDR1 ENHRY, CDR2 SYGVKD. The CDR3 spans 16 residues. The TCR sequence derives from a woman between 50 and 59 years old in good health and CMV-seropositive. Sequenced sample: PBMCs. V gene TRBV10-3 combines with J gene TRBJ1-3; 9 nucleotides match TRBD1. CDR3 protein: CAITTGGKGSGNTIYF. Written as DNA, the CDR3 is TGTGCCATCACTACAGGGGGCAAAGGCTCTGGAAACACCATATATTTT.